The rows below give T cell receptor beta chains drawn from one sample of a study of cytotoxic CD8 clonotypes in ibrutinib-treated CLL. Only in-frame clones appear in the TCRdb table, and some are missing; sequencing was by immunoSEQ multiplex PCR. This table holds approximately 130,000 clones, roughly 80% found once. Specimen: PBMCs, collected after 24 months of ibrutinib treatment. All receptors derive from a human donor with chronic lymphocytic leukemia. Each CDR3 is given with its conserved first and last residue. The order of the fields is CDR3 protein, CDR3 DNA, J gene, V gene, clone size, D gene. A D gene is named only where the DNA matches it firmly. Clone size is given for some rows only: seen once, a few or many times, or a class if the clone is expanded.

CDR3: CATSRVGLAGGLQYF
DNA: TGTGCCACCAGCAGAGTCGGACTAGCGGGGGGCCTCCAGTACTTC
J: TRBJ2-5
V: TRBV15
size: -
D: TRBD2

CDR3: CAISDGGGEGPYEQYF
DNA: TGTGCCATCAGTGACGGCGGGGGGGAGGGCCCTTACGAGCAGTACTTC
J: TRBJ2-7
V: TRBV10-3
size: -
D: TRBD2

CDR3: CASSSRTGQETQYF
DNA: TGTGCCAGCAGCTCTCGGACAGGGCAAGAGACCCAGTACTTC
J: TRBJ2-5
V: TRBV7-9
size: -
D: TRBD1

CDR3: CASSPTSFGTGVVGAF
DNA: TGCGCCAGCAGCCCAACCTCTTTCGGGACAGGGGTAGTTGGGGCCTTC
J: TRBJ1-2
V: TRBV5-1
size: -
D: TRBD1

CDR3: CASSQDIPGQTGELFF
DNA: TGTGCCAGCAGCCAAGATATTCCCGGACAGACCGGGGAGCTGTTTTTT
J: TRBJ2-2
V: TRBV14
size: -
D: -

CDR3: CASSPSLQNTEAFF
DNA: TGTGCCAGCAGCCCCTCACTTCAGAACACTGAAGCTTTCTTT
J: TRBJ1-1
V: TRBV11-2
size: -
D: -

CDR3: CASSARTANYGYTF
DNA: TGTGCCAGCTCAGCCCGGACAGCCAACTATGGCTACACCTTC
J: TRBJ1-2
V: TRBV18
size: -
D: -

CDR3: CASSFTTGLNQPQHF
DNA: TGTGCCAGCAGCTTCACGACAGGGCTCAATCAGCCCCAGCATTTT
J: TRBJ1-5
V: TRBV5-4
size: -
D: TRBD1

CDR3: CASSPYRGNYGYTF
DNA: TGCGCCAGCAGCCCGTACAGGGGAAACTATGGCTACACCTTC
J: TRBJ1-2
V: TRBV4-3
size: -
D: TRBD1

CDR3: CASSPDGDRETQYF
DNA: TGTGCCAGCTCACCCGACGGAGATAGGGAGACCCAGTACTTC
J: TRBJ2-5
V: TRBV18
size: once
D: -

CDR3: CASSQGRGSNQPQHF
DNA: TGCGCCAGCAGCCAAGGCAGGGGTAGCAATCAGCCCCAGCATTTT
J: TRBJ1-5
V: TRBV4-3
size: -
D: -

CDR3: CASSEQGQGSGELFF
DNA: TGTGCCAGCAGTGAACAGGGACAGGGTTCCGGGGAGCTGTTTTTT
J: TRBJ2-2
V: TRBV6-1
size: -
D: TRBD1

CDR3: CASSLVGDVRPLHF
DNA: TGCGCCAGCAGCTTGGTCGGGGACGTAAGGCCCCTCCACTTT
J: TRBJ1-6
V: TRBV5-1
size: -
D: -

CDR3: CASSLVMGYEQYF
DNA: TGCGCCAGCAGCTTGGTAATGGGCTACGAGCAGTACTTC
J: TRBJ2-7
V: TRBV5-1
size: -
D: -

CDR3: CAWSRESNQPQHF
DNA: TGTGCCTGGAGTAGGGAGAGCAATCAGCCCCAGCATTTT
J: TRBJ1-5
V: TRBV30
size: -
D: -

CDR3: CASSLVTNTEAFF
DNA: TGCGCCAGCAGCTTGGTTACGAACACTGAAGCTTTCTTT
J: TRBJ1-1
V: TRBV5-1
size: few
D: -

CDR3: CASSVEHFDYGYTF
DNA: TGTGCCAGCAGCGTAGAACACTTTGACTATGGCTACACCTTC
J: TRBJ1-2
V: TRBV9
size: -
D: -

CDR3: CASQNYGNEQFF
DNA: TGTGCCAGCCAGAACTATGGCAATGAGCAGTTCTTC
J: TRBJ2-1
V: TRBV18
size: once
D: -

CDR3: CASSFQGARDEQFF
DNA: TGTGCCAGCAGCTTCCAGGGGGCGCGTGATGAGCAGTTCTTC
J: TRBJ2-1
V: TRBV5-6
size: few
D: TRBD1

CDR3: CAISGGTGGSNQPQHF
DNA: TGTGCCATCAGTGGCGGGACAGGGGGCAGCAATCAGCCCCAGCATTTT
J: TRBJ1-5
V: TRBV10-3
size: -
D: TRBD1

CDR3: CASSSPGGPYDEQYF
DNA: TGTGCCAGCAGTTCCCCTGGGGGTCCCTACGACGAGCAGTACTTC
J: TRBJ2-7
V: TRBV6-5
size: -
D: -

CDR3: CASSSTGRVNTEAFF
DNA: TGTGCCAGCAGCTCGACGGGACGGGTGAACACTGAAGCTTTCTTT
J: TRBJ1-1
V: TRBV5-5
size: -
D: -

CDR3: CASSRTGDNSPLHF
DNA: TGTGCCAGCAGCCGGACAGGGGACAATTCACCCCTCCACTTT
J: TRBJ1-6
V: TRBV5-6
size: few
D: TRBD1

CDR3: CASSLGGAPNEQFF
DNA: TGTGCCAGCAGCTTAGGGGGGGCGCCGAATGAGCAGTTCTTC
J: TRBJ2-1
V: TRBV11-3
size: -
D: -

CDR3: CASSRNREYEQYF
DNA: TGTGCCAGTAGCAGGAACAGGGAGTACGAGCAGTACTTC
J: TRBJ2-7
V: TRBV19
size: once
D: -

CDR3: CASSRQDQPQHF
DNA: TGTGCCAGCAGTCGACAGGATCAGCCCCAGCATTTT
J: TRBJ1-5
V: TRBV6-6
size: -
D: -

CDR3: CASSPRDGDSGANVLTF
DNA: TGTGCCAGCAGCCCCCGGGACGGCGACTCTGGGGCCAACGTCCTGACTTTC
J: TRBJ2-6
V: TRBV11-3
size: -
D: -

CDR3: CASSRWGRGYTDTQYF
DNA: TGCGCCAGCAGCCGCTGGGGCAGGGGGTACACAGATACGCAGTATTTT
J: TRBJ2-3
V: TRBV5-1
size: -
D: TRBD1

CDR3: CASSRDYWTNGYTF
DNA: TGCGCCAGCAGCCGAGATTATTGGACCAATGGCTACACCTTC
J: TRBJ1-2
V: TRBV4-3
size: few
D: -

CDR3: CASSLLGVDEKLFF
DNA: TGTGCCAGCAGCTTACTCGGGGTCGATGAAAAACTGTTTTTT
J: TRBJ1-4
V: TRBV7-2
size: -
D: -

CDR3: CASSSYPRNVGPGELFF
DNA: TGCGCCAGCAGCTCATATCCCAGAAACGTCGGCCCCGGGGAGCTGTTTTTT
J: TRBJ2-2
V: TRBV5-1
size: -
D: -

CDR3: CASSLVLFSDTQYF
DNA: TGTGCCAGCAGCTTAGTCCTCTTCTCAGATACGCAGTATTTT
J: TRBJ2-3
V: TRBV7-2
size: -
D: -

CDR3: CSATPPSDGNTIYF
DNA: TGCAGCGCCACGCCTCCCTCGGACGGAAACACCATATATTTT
J: TRBJ1-3
V: TRBV29-1
size: -
D: -

CDR3: CASSLLDRAAGELFF
DNA: TGTGCCAGCAGTTTGTTGGACAGGGCGGCCGGGGAGCTGTTTTTT
J: TRBJ2-2
V: TRBV28
size: -
D: TRBD1

CDR3: CSARPGNTIYF
DNA: TGCAGTGCTAGGCCCGGAAACACCATATATTTT
J: TRBJ1-3
V: TRBV20-1
size: -
D: -

CDR3: CASSLAVSSGNTIYF
DNA: TGTGCCAGCAGCTTAGCGGTGAGCTCTGGAAACACCATATATTTT
J: TRBJ1-3
V: TRBV11-2
size: -
D: -

CDR3: CASSAASYEQYF
DNA: TGCGCCAGCAGCGCAGCCTCCTACGAGCAGTACTTC
J: TRBJ2-7
V: TRBV5-1
size: -
D: -

CDR3: CASSFGLAGYQETQYF
DNA: TGTGCCAGCAGCTTCGGTTTAGCGGGGTACCAAGAGACCCAGTACTTC
J: TRBJ2-5
V: TRBV5-6
size: -
D: TRBD2

CDR3: CASSLIVGGGSQETQYF
DNA: TGTGCCAGCAGCTTAATAGTGGGCGGGGGATCCCAAGAGACCCAGTACTTC
J: TRBJ2-5
V: TRBV7-6
size: once
D: TRBD2

CDR3: CAISESGGTNTEAFF
DNA: TGTGCCATCAGTGAATCGGGTGGCACGAACACTGAAGCTTTCTTT
J: TRBJ1-1
V: TRBV10-3
size: -
D: -